The T cell receptor (beta chain) under discussion was sequenced for a study of cytomegalovirus exposure and HLA in healthy donors (TCRdb year 2017). As for the study more broadly: According to a later analysis, one platform produced both the approximately 110 validation repertoires and the roughly 640 repertoires of the first cohort. The study aimed to test whether signatures of past pathogen exposure could be identified by cataloging public T cell receptors. A separate validation cohort of roughly 130 different subjects was used in addition to the approximately 700-subject first cohort. To predict cytomegalovirus infection status, the study combined high-throughput TCR immunosequencing, statistical association of individual TCRs with disease status, and machine learning.

The donors were included in the validation cohort of 120 subjects, a group kept apart from the approximately 650-subject first cohort. Overall study results and their limits: Three of the identified cytomegalovirus-associated TCR beta chains were confirmed in vitro to be specific for cytomegalovirus antigens. While some public TCRs were present in many individuals, most TCR sequences turned up only very rarely across donors. In both the original and validation cohorts, the classifier was reported to diagnose cytomegalovirus status with high specificity and sensitivity. The authors suggested that the approach could potentially be generalized to other disease states and immunological phenotypes. Of the cluster scores, 85% to 95% were above 0 in a later analysis, which found that TCRs clustered in the first cohort also tended to co-occur in the approximately 130 validation repertoires. In the study, some 160 TCR beta chains were listed as associated with cytomegalovirus. The validation cohort had no HLA typing available for a later analysis, so co-occurrence within that cohort was assessed over all 130 or so repertoires.

Libraries came from the immunoSEQ multiplex PCR assay. In the source study's methods: To diagnose cytomegalovirus status from the catalog of TCR beta chain sequences, a statistical classification framework was built. TCRdb carries this immuneACCESS record with in-frame sequences only. Its versions omit some clonotypes, under half of them owing to an unresolved V gene in the studies checked, with the rest unexplained. V and J calls and clone size come straight from that table; D and trimming were deduced from the DNA. The sample includes 150,000 to 200,000 clones, with about 85% observed a single time. The ten most abundant clones make up 2% to 2.5% of the sample. The CDR3 contains 16 residues, cysteine and phenylalanine counted. Just CDR3 DNA is preserved here, 48 bases in frame from base 1. The germline V gene (reference sequence) supplies CDR1 LNHDA and CDR2 SQIVND. Deletion took 7 bases off V and 2 bases off J, with a span of 20 bases between the germline ends.

Note on this clone: The target of this receptor is not known. No much larger clonotype is one base removed from it; base qualities were not supplied.

This TCR was sampled from a man aged 25 to 40 in good health and CMV-seropositive. The chain joins TRBV19 to TRBJ1-1; there is no confident call for the D gene. The sample taken for sequencing was PBMCs. The bases read TGTGCCAGTACCTTCAGTCGTCGGGAGGTTAACACTGAAGCTTTCTTT. Its translation reads: CASTFSRREVNTEAFF.